The 9 T cell receptor beta chains in this list originate from one sample, sequenced in a study of shared T cell receptors in the human thymus. The repertoire was sequenced with immunoSEQ multiplex PCR; TCRdb's copy has only in-frame clones and lacks some. The data contain fewer than 700,000 clones, roughly 88% of them singletons. A further study also used this sample, focusing on human thymus T cells.

The material sequenced was thymocytes. All receptors come from a boy younger than two with a congenital heart defect.

This clone was recorded once. The V gene is TRBV6-5, the J gene TRBJ2-1; TRBD2 aligns across 9 bases. Germline V lookup: CDR1 MNHEY, CDR2 SVGAGI. The V gene end was trimmed by 7 bases and the J gene end by 7 bases; junction bases not matched to a gene: 11. The CDR3 spans 15 residues. DNA for the CDR3: TGTGCCAGCACCAATGGCGGGAGGGCCGATAATGAGCAGTTCTTC. Translating it yields CASTNGGRADNEQFF.

This clone occurred once. This rearrangement joins TRBV4-1 to TRBJ2-7; 13 bases match TRBD2. CDR3 size: 16 residues. After removal of 4 bases from V and 2 bases from J, the junction contained 5 bases not matched to a gene. Germline CDR1 is MGHRA and CDR2 is YSYEKL. The DNA for the CDR3 is TGCGCCAGCAGCCTTGGTGGGACTAGCGGGACCTACGAGCAGTACTTC. Protein product: CASSLGGTSGTYEQYF.

CDR3 nucleotide sequence: TGCGCCAGCAGCGTGAACCTACTAGCGGCCGCCACAGATACGCAGTATTTT. Protein sequence: CASSVNLLAAATDTQYF. The genes are TRBV5-1 and TRBJ2-3; 8 bases are shared with TRBD2. Germline CDR1 SGHRS, CDR2 YFSETQ. Trimming removed 4 bases from V and 2 bases from J; junction bases left unmatched: 12. The CDR3 runs to 17 residues.

The chain has TRBV11-1 and TRBJ2-7; D is perhaps TRBD2 (5 bases). The CDR3 sequence is 15 residues long. The germline V gene has CDR1 SGHAT and CDR2 FQDESV (reference sequence). Trimming left V 1 base short and J 2 bases short, with 12 bases between. The CDR3 coding sequence is TGTGCCAGCAGCTTAGGTGAGACTATCCCCTACGAGCAGTACTTC. Amino acid sequence: CASSLGETIPYEQYF. Complete variable domain (other parts from reference TRBV11-1 and TRBJ2-7): EAEVAQSPRYKITEKSQAVAFWCDPISGHATLYWYRQILGQGPELLVQFQDESVVDDSQLPKDRFSAERLKGVDSTLKIQPAELGDSAMYLCASSLGETIPYEQYFGPGTRLTVT.

Worth noting for this clone: Other nucleotide sequences from this sample produce the same CDR3. The rearrangement links TRBV28 to TRBJ2-2; D is perhaps TRBD2 (5 bases). The V gene lost 5 bases and the J gene lost 6 bases, with 7 bases spanning the gap. The germline gives CDR1 MDHEN, CDR2 SYDVKM. The CDR3 is made up of 12 amino acids. The CDR3 loop is CASSLRAGELFF. The CDR3 DNA reads TGTGCCAGCAGTCTGAGGGCCGGGGAGCTGTTTTTT.

The CDR3 nucleotides are TGCGCCAGCAGGCCGCGCAGGGGGTGGACTGAAGCTTTCTTT. Its protein product is CASRPRRGWTEAFF. This chain uses TRBV5-1 with TRBJ1-1; 7 bases match TRBD1. V shed 5 bases, J shed 5 bases, and the junction held 9 bases outside the gene matches. The V gene's germline CDR1 is SGHRS and CDR2 YFSETQ. The CDR3 loop spans 14 amino acids.

CDR3 bases: TGTGCCAGCAGTGTTCGTAAGCTGGTCGCCTACGAGCAGTACTTC. The encoded protein is CASSVRKLVAYEQYF. The chain has TRBV6-5 and TRBJ2-7; D remains ambiguous. Germline values: CDR1 MNHEY, CDR2 SVGAGI. V was pared by 5 bases and J by 2 bases, with 16 bases between. The CDR3 is 15 residues long.

The chain uses TRBV19 and TRBJ2-2; 7 bases map to TRBD1. J lost 3 bases, V lost 6 bases, and 4 bases had no gene match. The CDR3 totals 14 residues. Germline values: CDR1 LNHDA, CDR2 SQIVND (reference sequence). In nucleotides, the CDR3 is TGTGCCAGTAGCAAGGGGGCCGACACCGGGGAGCTGTTTTTT. Residues: CASSKGADTGELFF.

The chain joins TRBV10-2 to TRBJ2-7, with TRBD2 identical over 8 bases. The CDR3 spans 16 residues. The ends lost 3 bases at V and 2 bases at J; junction bases unmatched: 9. Germline V gene sequence: CDR1 WSHSY, CDR2 SAAADI. For the CDR3, the DNA is TGCGCCAGCAGTGATCGGACTAGCCGGGAGGCCTACGAGCAGTACTTC. Translated: CASSDRTSREAYEQYF.